This T cell receptor beta chain was recorded in a study of blood T cells in healthy people across ages. With V trimmed by 6 bases and J by 3 bases, 11 bases remained unmatched. Looked up from germline, CDR1 is DFQATT and CDR2 is SNEGSKA (reference sequence). CDR3 size: 15 residues. For the second PCR, which ran for about 6 to 11 cycles, a sample-barcoded 5' primer and a J-beta primer mix were used. TCRdb recomputed calls from the 5' RACE reads with MiXCR, one row per CDR3 protein. The profile covers roughly 1.6 million distinct CDR3 sequences, with roughly 32% appearing a single time and approximately 11% taken by the ten largest. About this clonotype: As the CDR3 is not closed by the conserved phenylalanine or tryptophan, this likely results from a read error.

Sequenced input: blood. The V call is TRBV20-1, the J call TRBJ2-7; 10 bases map to TRBD2. The source is a woman aged 25 to 39 in good health. The CDR3 DNA sequence: TGCAGTGCCGTCTTAGCGGGGGGCACTTTCTACGAGCAGTACTCC. Translation: CSAVLAGGTFYEQYS.